The clone carrying this T cell receptor beta chain was picked up a small number of times. As yet, its antigen is unknown. Time point described: longitudinal time-point 3. From 2 million PBMCs stored at -80 C, the unsorted libraries were generated. By 5'RACE with 10-nucleotide random UMIs, the cDNA was made. One entry per CDR3 protein results from TCRdb running MiXCR on the 5' RACE reads. The repertoire has around 97,000 distinct CDR3 sequences, 9.5% to 14% of them found once; the top ten carry under 3.5%. This CDR3 contains 14 residues. Deletions cut 3 bases from V and 4 bases from J, with 10 bases between. These data are taken from a study of neurological immune-mediated disorders. Study-level points and caveats: The greatest TCR clonal expansion occurred in HTLV-1-associated myelopathy and the least in multiple sclerosis, which fell below healthy controls.

The chain recombines TRBV12-3 or TRBV12-4 with TRBJ1-3; no reliable D call. The sequenced sample consisted of PBMCs. This TCR derives from a female donor with HTLV-1-associated myelopathy (HAM/TSP). This CDR3 is CASSFGTEGNTIYF. In nucleotides, the CDR3 is TGTGCCAGCAGTTTCGGCACCGAAGGAAACACCATATATTTT.